These 21 T cell receptor beta chains share one sample of origin, sequenced in a study of OX40 agonist ivuxolimab in advanced cancers. Some clones are missing from TCRdb's copy, which holds only in-frame ones; the method was immunoSEQ multiplex PCR. Among approximately 81,000 clones listed, 85% to 95% were seen once. The sequencing here drew on CD4+ or CD8+ T cells sorted from blood, taken in a trial of the OX40 agonist ivuxolimab. These receptors all come from an adult with an advanced solid tumor such as melanoma, head and neck, liver or kidney cancer.

The chain recombines TRBV7-2 with TRBJ2-7, with D unclear. V was shortened by 3 bases and J by 1 base, with 10 bases between the two germline ends. The CDR3 totals 14 residues. Germline CDR1 and CDR2: SGHTA and FQGNSA. CDR3 in amino acids: CASSFWTPSYEQYF. In nucleotides, the CDR3 is TGTGCCAGCAGCTTTTGGACCCCATCCTACGAGCAGTACTTC.

This clone was observed once. This chain uses TRBV20-1 with TRBJ2-3, with D unresolved. V lost 5 bases and J 3 bases, leaving 3 bases between the germline ends. Looked up from germline, CDR1 is DFQATT and CDR2 is SNEGSKA (reference sequence). The CDR3 runs to 10 residues. In nucleotides, the CDR3 is TGCAGTGCTGAAACAGATACGCAGTATTTT. It is translated as CSAETDTQYF.

The chain combines TRBV5-3 with TRBJ1-2; the match to TRBD1 covers 12 bases. TRBV5-3 is reported as an ORF; its role is uncertain. Trimming at V came to 4 bases and at J to 2 bases, leaving 6 bases not matched to a gene. The CDR3 covers 16 residues. DNA for the CDR3: TGTGCCAGAAGCATGGGACAGGGGGCGTTCAACTATGGCTACACCTTC. Its protein is CARSMGQGAFNYGYTF.

The chain is built from TRBV27 and TRBJ2-3; no clear D. The length of the CDR3 is 13 residues. Trimming pared 2 bases from V and 2 bases from J, leaving 5 bases between. The V gene's germline CDR1 is MNHEY and CDR2 SMNVEV (reference sequence). The CDR3 region has the DNA TGTGCCAGCAGTTTAACCCCCACAGATACGCAGTATTTT. Translated, it gives CASSLTPTDTQYF.

The rearrangement joins TRBV6-5 to TRBJ1-2; TRBD1 matches 7 bases. This CDR3 is built from 13 residues. V lost 2 bases, J lost 8 bases, and 5 bases stayed unmatched. CDR1 is MNHEY and CDR2 is SVGAGI in the germline V gene. The CDR3 here is CASSYEGAGGYTF. In DNA, the CDR3 is TGTGCCAGCAGTTACGAGGGGGCGGGCGGCTACACCTTC.

The chain employs TRBV7-7 and TRBJ2-2, with a possible D match to TRBD1 (6 bases). Germline CDR1 and CDR2: SSHAT and FNYEAQ (reference sequence). Trimming cost V 5 bases and J 0 bases, with 10 bases left between them. CDR3 length: 15 residues. Here the CDR3 DNA reads TGTGCCAGCAGCCCAGGGGCAGCGAACACCGGGGAGCTGTTTTTT. Residues: CASSPGAANTGELFF. Based on the CDR3 plus reference TRBV7-7 and TRBJ2-2, the full variable domain is GAGVSQSPRYKVTKRGQDVTLRCDPISSHATLYWYQQALGQGPEFLTYFNYEAQPDKSGLPSDRFSAERPEGSISTLTIQRTEQRDSAMYRCASSPGAANTGELFFGEGSRLTVL.

J is TRBJ1-1 and V is TRBV5-1; TRBD1 agrees at 9 bases. The CDR3 has 18 amino acids. Germline lookup yields CDR1 SGHRS and CDR2 YFSETQ. The CDR3 DNA reads as TGCGACCCAGCTTGGAAGTGGGGGGGACAGGGTCAGAACACTGAAGCTTTCTTT. This codes for CDPAWKWGGQGQNTEAFF.

This chain connects TRBV7-2 to TRBJ1-1; TRBD1 is a possible D gene (6 bases). V lost 1 base and J lost 1, with 16 bases in between. The CDR3 consists of 17 residues. Germline values: CDR1 SGHTA, CDR2 FQGNSA. Written as DNA, the CDR3 is TGTGCCAGCAGCTTAGAGGCTTGGGGGGCCTGGAACACTGAAGCTTTCTTT. Translated: CASSLEAWGAWNTEAFF. The full variable domain, rest sourced from reference TRBV7-2 and TRBJ1-1, is GAGVSQSPSNKVTEKGKDVELRCDPISGHTALYWYRQSLGQGLEFLIYFQGNSAPDKSGLPSDRFSAERTGGSVSTLTIQRTQQEDSAVYLCASSLEAWGAWNTEAFFGQGTRLTVV.

The gene calls are TRBV9 and TRBJ2-3; TRBD2 might be the D (6 bases). V lost 3 bases and J lost 2, with 16 bases in between. Germline V gene data show CDR1 as SGDLS and CDR2 as YYNGEE. This CDR3 has 16 residues. Written as DNA, the CDR3 is TGTGCCAGCAGCGCCGGGACTTCCCACCCCACAGATACGCAGTATTTT. Amino acid sequence: CASSAGTSHPTDTQYF.

The rearrangement uses TRBV7-3 and TRBJ1-1; 8 nucleotides match TRBD1. The length of the CDR3 is 18 residues. J lost 1 base, V lost 3 bases, and 13 bases had no gene match. Germline loops: CDR1 SGHTA, CDR2 FQGTGA. The CDR3 is CASSFGAGGSPPNTEAFF. DNA for the CDR3: TGTGCCAGCAGCTTTGGAGCAGGGGGCTCCCCACCGAACACTGAAGCTTTCTTT. The full variable domain, in which reference TRBV7-3 and TRBJ1-1 provide the parts outside the CDR3, is GAGVSQTPSNKVTEKGKYVELRCDPISGHTALYWYRQSLGQGPEFLIYFQGTGAADDSGLPNDRFFAVRPEGSVSTLKIQRTERGDSAVYLCASSFGAGGSPPNTEAFFGQGTRLTVV.

This clone was picked up one time. V is TRBV19 and J is TRBJ2-3, with a weak D call TRBD1 (7 bases). Germline lookup yields CDR1 LNHDA and CDR2 SQIVND (reference sequence). With 3 bases removed from V and 8 bases from J, the gap between germline ends came to 33 bases. The CDR3 has 20 amino acids. The chain's CDR3 is CASSIGSGRRKGQLKGTQYF. The DNA for the CDR3 is TGTGCCAGTAGTATTGGGTCTGGGAGGCGTAAGGGACAGCTGAAAGGTACGCAGTATTTT.

The chain couples TRBV25-1 to TRBJ1-1, with D perhaps TRBD1 (6 bases). Between the trimmed V and J ends, which lost 8 bases and 4 bases, there was a span of 20 bases. Germline V gene sequence: CDR1 MGHDK, CDR2 SYGVNS. This CDR3 has 15 residues. The chain's CDR3 is CASAPPGAGPTEAFF. The CDR3 DNA follows: TGTGCCAGCGCCCCCCCAGGGGCCGGTCCCACTGAAGCTTTCTTT.

The CDR3 DNA reads as TGTGCCAGTAGTATGGCAGGACAGTATAGCAATCAGCCCCAGCATTTT. Amino acid sequence: CASSMAGQYSNQPQHF. The chain employs TRBV19 and TRBJ1-5; tentatively, D is TRBD1 (6 bases). CDR3 size: 16 residues. Trimming removed 3 bases at V and 0 bases at J, with 12 bases between. CDR1 LNHDA and CDR2 SQIVND come from the germline V gene (reference sequence).

This clone turned up a few times. The chain carries TRBV5-1 and TRBJ1-1; D is unresolved. Germline CDR1 reads SGHRS; CDR2 reads YFSETQ. This CDR3 has 11 residues. V was cut by 5 bases and J by 2 bases, with 4 bases left in between. The DNA of the CDR3 is TGCGCCAGCAGTTTAAACACTGAAGCTTTCTTT. Translation gives CASSLNTEAFF.

The CDR3 sequence is CASLEAGGLQETQYF. As DNA, the CDR3 is TGTGCCAGCTTAGAAGCGGGTGGACTCCAAGAGACCCAGTACTTC. The genes are TRBV28 and TRBJ2-5; D is possibly TRBD2 (6 bases). The length of the CDR3 is 15 residues. The germline V gene has CDR1 MDHEN and CDR2 SYDVKM. Trimming left V 8 bases short and J 1 base short, with 17 bases between.

The genes are TRBV9 and TRBJ2-7; 9 positions match TRBD1. The ends lost 0 bases at V and 5 bases at J; junction bases unmatched: 6. Per germline, CDR1 SGDLS and CDR2 YYNGEE. The CDR3 consists of 15 residues. In DNA form, the CDR3 reads TGTGCCAGCAGCGTAGATCAAAGGGACAGGGACGAGCAGTACTTC. Its translation: CASSVDQRDRDEQYF.

The V and J genes are TRBV19 and TRBJ2-7; 11 positions match TRBD1. This CDR3 has 15 residues. The germline gives CDR1 LNHDA, CDR2 SQIVND (reference sequence). Trimming cost V 10 bases and J 0 bases; bases outside gene matches: 8. This CDR3 is CATDAGTGGSYEQYF. In DNA form, the CDR3 reads TGTGCCACCGACGCCGGGACAGGGGGCTCCTACGAGCAGTACTTC.

This chain uses TRBV7-9 with TRBJ2-7, with TRBD1 identical over 7 bases. The V and J ends lost 5 bases and 4 bases, in that order; junction bases with no gene match: 14. CDR1 is SEHNR, CDR2 FQNEAQ, per germline (reference sequence). The CDR3 covers 16 residues. The CDR3 coding sequence is TGTGCCAGCAGCCCCCAATGGGGGACAGAATTGTACGAGCAGTACTTC. Translating it yields CASSPQWGTELYEQYF.

This clone showed up just once. The chain employs TRBV6-1 and TRBJ1-1; D uncertain. The CDR3 sequence is 13 residues long. The germline V gene encodes CDR1 MNHNS and CDR2 SASEGT. Trimming took off 3 bases at V and 6 bases at J, with 11 bases between the two ends. CDR3 loop: CASSDAPRAEAFF. Written as DNA, the CDR3 is TGTGCCAGCAGTGACGCGCCTCGGGCTGAAGCTTTCTTT.

The chain combines TRBV28 with TRBJ2-2; no reliable D call. CDR1 and CDR2 from the germline V gene are MDHEN and SYDVKM. Trimming pared 2 bases from V and 3 bases from J, leaving 7 bases between. CDR3 length: 14 residues. DNA of the CDR3: TGTGCCAGCAGTTTAGGCGAGGACACCGGGGAGCTGTTTTTT. Translated: CASSLGEDTGELFF. Full variable domain (remainder filled in from reference TRBV28 and TRBJ2-2): DVKVTQSSRYLVKRTGEKVFLECVQDMDHENMFWYRQDPGLGLRLIYFSYDVKMKEKGDIPEGYSVSREKKERFSLILESASTNQTSMYLCASSLGEDTGELFFGEGSRLTVL.

The chain joins TRBV7-2 to TRBJ2-3; 9 bases map to TRBD2. With V trimmed by 5 bases and J by 4 bases, 7 bases remained unmatched. Looked up from germline, CDR1 is SGHTA and CDR2 is FQGNSA. The CDR3 length is 15 residues. Here the CDR3 reads CASSVTSGVADTQYF. The CDR3, as DNA: TGTGCCAGCAGCGTGACTAGCGGAGTCGCAGATACGCAGTATTTT.